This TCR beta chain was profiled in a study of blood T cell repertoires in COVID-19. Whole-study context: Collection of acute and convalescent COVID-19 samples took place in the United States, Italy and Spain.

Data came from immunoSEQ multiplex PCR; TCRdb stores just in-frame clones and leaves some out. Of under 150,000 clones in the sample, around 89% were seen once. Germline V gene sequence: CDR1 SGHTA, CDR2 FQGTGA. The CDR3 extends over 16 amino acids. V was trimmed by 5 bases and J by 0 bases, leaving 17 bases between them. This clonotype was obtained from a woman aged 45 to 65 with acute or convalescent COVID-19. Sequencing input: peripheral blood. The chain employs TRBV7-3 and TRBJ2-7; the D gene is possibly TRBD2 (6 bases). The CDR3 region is CASSPKVGGDSYEQYF. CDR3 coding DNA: TGTGCCAGCAGCCCTAAAGTCGGCGGGGACTCCTACGAGCAGTACTTC.